This TCR beta chain was found in a study of blood T cells in healthy people across ages. The CDR3 totals 16 residues. Germline V gives CDR1 SGHKS, CDR2 YYEKEE (reference sequence). The ends lost 4 bases at V and 4 bases at J; junction bases unmatched: 13. A second PCR, run for roughly 7 to 11 cycles, used a sample-barcoded 5' primer plus a J-beta primer mix. Using its own MiXCR run on the 5' RACE reads, TCRdb lists one record per CDR3 protein. The sample has about 930,000 distinct CDR3 sequences, approximately 32% seen once; the top ten hold more than 8.5%. These sequences were also reported in another study, on T cells of mothers and their children.

The chain links TRBV5-5 to TRBJ1-2; 7 bases line up with TRBD1. The origin of this receptor is a woman in her thirties or forties in good health. Sequenced: blood. The DNA of the CDR3 is TGTGCCAGCAGCCTGAGAGAGGGGGCAGTTCTCTATGGCTACACCTTC. Protein sequence: CASSLREGAVLYGYTF.